These T cell receptor beta chains were read from a single sample in a study of response to subunit inactivated influenza vaccine. TCRdb analysed the RT-PCR reads with MiXCR anew, one entry per CDR3 protein. The sample has hundreds of thousands of distinct CDR3 sequences, 15% to 18% seen once. The source was PBMCs from blood, collected approximately 13 days after vaccination. The receptors shown here come from a man between 50 and 59 years old who received an inactivated influenza vaccine. CDR3s include the opening cysteine and the closing phenylalanine or tryptophan. Some rows have no size entry. The others give once, few or many, or a class for an expanded clone.

size,V,J,CDR3
few,TRBV7-2,TRBJ2-5,CASSYQGIETQYF
.,TRBV2,TRBJ1-1,CASSEGVSYSINTEAFF
few,TRBV12-3/TRBV12-4,TRBJ1-6,CASSRELGNSPLHF
.,TRBV25-1,TRBJ2-1,CASSDRGDEQFF
many,TRBV15,TRBJ2-1,CATIRDGTGVYNEQFF
few,TRBV28,TRBJ1-4,CASSSLQRTNEKLFF
.,TRBV5-6,TRBJ1-2,CASSFSQGRPSSTGYTF
.,TRBV29-1,TRBJ2-3,CSALPAGVDTQYF
.,TRBV6-1,TRBJ2-1,CASSPSTGASYNEQFF
few,TRBV5-1,TRBJ2-1,CASSSISGEPYNEQFF
few,TRBV6-5,TRBJ2-1,CASSYLASSGPAWNEQFF
few,TRBV29-1,TRBJ2-1,CSVDMGLAGVYNEQFF
many,TRBV14,TRBJ2-3,CASSQDGTGNTDTQYF
few,TRBV7-8,TRBJ2-2,CASSRDYGTGELFF
.,TRBV6-5,TRBJ1-2,CASSYPERANYGYTF
few,TRBV5-1,TRBJ2-3,CASSIGTSGITDTQYF
.,TRBV5-1,TRBJ2-7,CASSLFITGLGEQYF
few,TRBV29-1,TRBJ2-2,CSATGAGELFF
.,TRBV20-1,TRBJ2-2,CSARRGQNTGELFF
many,TRBV12-3/TRBV12-4,TRBJ1-5,CASNDRGSDQPQHF
.,TRBV9,TRBJ1-4,CASSPSGTDEKLFF
.,TRBV5-1,TRBJ1-4,CASSGTGGTNEKLFF
.,TRBV20-1,TRBJ1-6,CSARKVRGAGSPLHF
.,TRBV7-2,TRBJ2-2,CASSPTSDTGELFF
few,TRBV5-1,TRBJ1-2,CASTDLSTGDYGYTF
few,TRBV7-2,TRBJ1-5,CASKRGGNQPQHF
.,TRBV20-1,TRBJ2-7,CSVLKGQGAYEQYF
.,TRBV4-2,TRBJ1-4,CASSQDPNEKLFF
many,TRBV7-2,TRBJ2-7,CASSRTGDSYEQYF
.,TRBV27,TRBJ1-4,CASRAMGQGNEKLFF
few,TRBV12-3/TRBV12-4,TRBJ2-1,CASSSLSLYNEQFF
.,TRBV18,TRBJ2-1,CASSPQGSINEQFF
few,TRBV20-1,TRBJ2-7,CSARDDTYEQYF
many,TRBV7-8,TRBJ2-3,CASSLPGRRHTDTQYF
.,TRBV20-1,TRBJ2-7,CSATRQIEQYF
.,TRBV11-2,TRBJ2-5,CASSLGLAGYQETQYF
.,TRBV27,TRBJ2-3,CASSWRFTDTQYF